This T cell receptor (beta chain) originates from a study of T-cell reconstitution after alpha-beta-depleted transplantation in children. The CDR3 consists of 15 residues. Trimming took 5 bases from V and 8 from J, leaving 19 bases between them. The germline V gene encodes CDR1 SGHRS and CDR2 YFSETQ. The TCRbeta library incorporated unique molecular identifiers. MiXCR, run by TCRdb on the PCR reads, gives a single entry per CDR3 protein. There are more than 45,000 distinct CDR3 sequences in the sample; 52% occur only once, and under 40% lies in the top ten. Study-wide findings and caveats: One year after transplant, T-cell counts and diversity came mostly from newly produced T cells.

Remarks on this clonotype: The target antigen is unknown.

The rearrangement joins TRBV5-1 to TRBJ1-4; no reliable D call. The starting material was peripheral blood, obtained before TCRalphabeta/CD19-depleted stem cell transplant. The clonotype was recovered from a boy younger than two with SCID, due to receive a stem cell transplant. The CDR3 here is CASRIRPSTREKLFF. In DNA form, the CDR3 reads TGCGCCAGCAGAATTCGGCCTTCGACGCGAGAAAAACTGTTTTTT.